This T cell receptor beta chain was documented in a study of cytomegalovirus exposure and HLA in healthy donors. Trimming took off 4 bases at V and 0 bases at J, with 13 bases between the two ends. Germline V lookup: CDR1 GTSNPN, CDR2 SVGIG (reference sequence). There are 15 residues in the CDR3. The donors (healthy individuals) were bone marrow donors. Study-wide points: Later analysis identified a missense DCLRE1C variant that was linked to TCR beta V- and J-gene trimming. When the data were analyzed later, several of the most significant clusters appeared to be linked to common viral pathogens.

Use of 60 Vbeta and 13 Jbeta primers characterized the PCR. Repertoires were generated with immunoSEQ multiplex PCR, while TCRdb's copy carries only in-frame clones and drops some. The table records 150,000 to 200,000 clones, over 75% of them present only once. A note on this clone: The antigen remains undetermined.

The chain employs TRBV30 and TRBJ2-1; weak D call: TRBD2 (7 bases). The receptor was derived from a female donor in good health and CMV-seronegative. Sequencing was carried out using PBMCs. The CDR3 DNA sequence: TGTGCCTGGATCCGGGGGGCGAGCTCCTACAATGAGCAGTTCTTC. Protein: CAWIRGASSYNEQFF.